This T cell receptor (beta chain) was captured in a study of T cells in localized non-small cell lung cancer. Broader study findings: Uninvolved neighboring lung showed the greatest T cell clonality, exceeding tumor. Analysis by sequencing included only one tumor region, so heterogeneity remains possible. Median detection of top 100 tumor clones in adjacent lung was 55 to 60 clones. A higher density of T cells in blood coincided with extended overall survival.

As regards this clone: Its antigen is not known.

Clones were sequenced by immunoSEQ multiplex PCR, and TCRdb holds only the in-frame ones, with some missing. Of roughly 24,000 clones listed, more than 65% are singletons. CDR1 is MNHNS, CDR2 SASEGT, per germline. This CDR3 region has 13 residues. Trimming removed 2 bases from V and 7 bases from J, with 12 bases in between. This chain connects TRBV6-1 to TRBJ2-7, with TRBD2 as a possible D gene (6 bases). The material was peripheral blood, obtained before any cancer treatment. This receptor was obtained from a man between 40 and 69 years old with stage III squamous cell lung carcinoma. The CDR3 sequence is CASSEIWAGEQYV. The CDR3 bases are TGTGCCAGCAGTGAAATCTGGGCGGGGGAGCAGTACGTC.